Presented here are 3 T cell receptor beta chains from one specimen sequenced in a study of regulatory and conventional T cells in RAG deficiency. The data were produced by immunoSEQ multiplex PCR, yet TCRdb's version contains in-frame clones alone and is incomplete. The sample has 34,000 or so clones, approximately 89% seen once; the top ten hold roughly an eighth. These data also formed part of another study, on regulatory T cells. In that study: The PCR used 52 TRBV and 13 TRBJ primers.

Sequencing input: CD8+ T cells sorted from blood. Source of these receptors: a human donor in good health.

This clone was seen once. V is TRBV9 and J is TRBJ2-7; D tentatively reads TRBD1 or TRBD2 (5 bases each). The CDR3 extends over 14 amino acids. Looked up from germline, CDR1 is SGDLS and CDR2 is YYNGEE. Trimming stripped 3 bases from V and 2 bases from J, with 12 bases between. In nucleotides, the CDR3 is TGTGCCAGCAGCGCCCGGGACCTAACCTACGAGCAGTACTTC. It codes for CASSARDLTYEQYF.

The chain uses TRBV5-6 and TRBJ2-2, with 7 bases that match TRBD2. The CDR3 consists of 15 residues. Germline V gene lookup returns CDR1 SGHDT and CDR2 YYEEEE. The junction had 4 bases not matched to a gene; V was cut back by 5 bases and J by 0 bases. CDR3 amino acids: CASRSGTTNTGELFF. DNA of the CDR3: TGTGCCAGCAGATCCGGGACTACGAACACCGGGGAGCTGTTTTTT.

Regarding this clone: Relative to the germline gene, one junction end is altered; a read error may explain this. The chain couples TRBV7-7 to TRBJ2-5, with D maybe TRBD1 (6 bases). Germline values: CDR1 SSHAT, CDR2 FNYEAQ (reference sequence). The CDR3 consists of 12 residues. CDR3: CASNDQGETQYF. CDR3 DNA: TGTGCTAGCAACGACCAGGGGGAGACCCAGTACTTC.